Below, one T cell receptor beta chain is given with its context. Its specificity is unknown. This record comes from a study of beta chain features in type 1 diabetes. Expressed TCRB transcripts were sequenced, since all the RNA that had been isolated was reverse transcribed. The assay was immunoSEQ multiplex PCR, and TCRdb's table has in-frame clones only and misses some. The table shows 350,000 to 400,000 clones, with over 10% occurring only once. General study findings and limits: Healthy donors had naive, central memory and Treg TCRB repertoires that appeared less similar than those seen among patients. Moderate yet significant TCRB CDR3 shortening was seen in Type 1 diabetes patients in all four CD4+ subsets.

The CDR3 contains 11 residues. Trimming left V 2 bases short and J 8 bases short, with 5 bases between. The V gene's germline CDR1 is SGDLS and CDR2 YYNGEE. The sequence was collected from a woman younger than 35 with type 1 diabetes. Input material: naive CD4+ T cells from blood. V is TRBV9 and J is TRBJ2-4, with D perhaps TRBD2 (5 bases). The CDR3 spells CASSVGDIQYF. DNA of the CDR3: TGTGCCAGCAGCGTCGGGGACATTCAGTACTTC.